These 8 T cell receptor beta chains originate from one sample sequenced in a study of blood T cell repertoires in COVID-19. Profiling relied on immunoSEQ multiplex PCR, and the TCRdb table lists in-frame clones only, not all of them. This sample has tens of thousands of clones; around 87% occur once, and the top ten carry roughly 44%. The sequenced sample was peripheral blood. These receptors all stem from a human donor in a cohort sampled during active COVID-19.

J is TRBJ2-7 and V is TRBV28; D perhaps matches TRBD1 (6 bases). The CDR3 extends over 13 amino acids. Looked up from germline, CDR1 is MDHEN and CDR2 is SYDVKM. Between the trimmed V and J ends, which lost 5 bases and 2 bases, there was a span of 10 bases. In DNA form, the CDR3 reads TGTGCCAGCAGTGAGGGACAAGCCTACGAGCAGTACTTC. It codes for CASSEGQAYEQYF.

The J gene is TRBJ1-1, the V gene TRBV18; TRBD1 is a possible D gene (5 bases). Between the trimmed V and J ends, which lost 2 bases and 5 bases, there was a span of 6 bases. Germline loops: CDR1 KGHSH, CDR2 LQKENI. This CDR3 comprises 12 residues. In DNA, the CDR3 is TGTGCCAGCTCACCAGACAGAACTGAAGCTTTCTTT. Amino acid sequence: CASSPDRTEAFF.

This chain links TRBV7-3 with TRBJ1-1; D remains unclear. Trimming took off 5 bases at V and 1 base at J, with 8 bases between the two ends. The CDR3 length is 13 residues. Germline CDR1 is SGHTA and CDR2 is FQGTGA. CDR3 nucleotide sequence: TGTGCCAGCAGCCCGTACGGGAACACTGAAGCTTTCTTT. This codes for CASSPYGNTEAFF.

This clone was recorded once. This chain uses TRBV7-9 with TRBJ2-5; possible D gene TRBD1, 6 bases. V lost 4 bases to trimming and J lost 3 bases, with 18 bases between them. The CDR3 is 16 amino acids. CDR1 and CDR2 from the germline V gene are SEHNR and FQNEAQ (reference sequence). The CDR3 DNA sequence: TGTGCCAGCAGCTCCCCCTCGGGACACAAAAAAGAGACCCAGTACTTC. Its protein product is CASSSPSGHKKETQYF.

The rearrangement uses TRBV7-2 and TRBJ1-5; 7 nucleotides match TRBD1. V gave up 5 bases and J gave up 4 bases; unmatched junction bases: 11. The CDR3 runs 16 residues. Germline V lookup: CDR1 SGHTA, CDR2 FQGNSA. The CDR3 coding sequence is TGTGCCAGCAGCCCACAAGTTGACAGGGTAAATCAGCCCCAGCATTTT. Its translation: CASSPQVDRVNQPQHF.

The chain employs TRBV6-5 and TRBJ2-7; 9 bases agree with TRBD1. This CDR3 spans 16 amino acids. V lost 0 bases to trimming and J lost 2 bases; unmatched junction nucleotides: 5. In germline, CDR1 is MNHEY, CDR2 SVGAGI. CDR3 nucleotide sequence: TGTGCCAGCAGTTACTCTAGACAGGGGGTCACCTACGAGCAGTACTTC. Translating it yields CASSYSRQGVTYEQYF.

Worth noting for this clone: Distinct nucleotide sequences in the sample also encode this CDR3. For the CDR3, the DNA is TGTGCCAGCAGCTTAGCAGGGGGCCTCTACAATGAGCAGTTCTTC. This gives the protein CASSLAGGLYNEQFF. The chain uses TRBV7-6 and TRBJ2-1; TRBD1 matches at 7 bases. The length of the CDR3 is 15 residues. Germline trimming cut 0 bases from V and 3 bases from J; bases unmatched to any gene: 2. Germline V lookup: CDR1 SGHVS, CDR2 FNYEAQ.

This chain uses TRBV20-1 with TRBJ1-1; a weak D match, TRBD1 (6 bases). V lost 3 bases and J 9 bases, leaving 11 bases between the germline ends. Germline V gives CDR1 DFQATT, CDR2 SNEGSKA (reference sequence). This CDR3 spans 11 amino acids. CDR3 loop: CSARWDKQAFF. The DNA for the CDR3 is TGCAGTGCTAGGTGGGACAAGCAAGCTTTCTTT.